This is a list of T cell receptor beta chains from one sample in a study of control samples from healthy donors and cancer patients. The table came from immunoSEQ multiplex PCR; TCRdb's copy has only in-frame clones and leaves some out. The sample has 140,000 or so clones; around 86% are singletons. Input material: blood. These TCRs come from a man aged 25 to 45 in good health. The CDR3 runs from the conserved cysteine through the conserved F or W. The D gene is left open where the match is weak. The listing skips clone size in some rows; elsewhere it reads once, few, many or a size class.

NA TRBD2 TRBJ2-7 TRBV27 CASRTLSGSLYEQYF TGTGCCAGCCGTACACTCAGCGGGAGCTTGTACGAGCAGTACTTC
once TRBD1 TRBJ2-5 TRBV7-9 CASSNRTGEETQYF TGTGCCAGCAGCAACCGGACAGGGGAAGAGACCCAGTACTTC
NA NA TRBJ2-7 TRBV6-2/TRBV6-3 CASSYFIREVSYEQYF TGTGCCAGCAGTTACTTCATCAGGGAGGTTTCCTACGAGCAGTACTTC
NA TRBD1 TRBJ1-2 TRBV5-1 CASSPGQAHNYGYTF TGCGCCAGCAGCCCGGGACAGGCGCATAACTATGGCTACACCTTC
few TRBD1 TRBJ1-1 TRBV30 CAWTDRGKAFF TGTGCCTGGACGGACAGGGGGAAAGCTTTCTTT
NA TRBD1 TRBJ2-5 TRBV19 CASSIGTGRETQYF TGTGCCAGTAGTATAGGGACAGGACGGGAGACCCAGTACTTC
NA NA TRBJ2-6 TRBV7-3 CASSLELGGLTGANVLTF TGTGCCAGCAGCTTAGAACTGGGGGGACTTACTGGGGCCAACGTCCTGACTTTC
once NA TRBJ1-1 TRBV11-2 CASSRTGTTEAFF TGTGCCAGCAGCCGTACAGGGACCACTGAAGCTTTCTTT
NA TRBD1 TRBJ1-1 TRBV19 CASSSTPGTGGMNTEAFF TGTGCCAGTAGTTCTACCCCCGGGACAGGAGGCATGAACACTGAAGCTTTCTTT
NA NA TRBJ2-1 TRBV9 CASSVGVGSYNEQFF TGTGCCAGCAGCGTGGGGGTAGGCTCCTACAATGAGCAGTTCTTC
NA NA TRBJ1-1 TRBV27 CASSGGALNTEAFF TGTGCCAGCAGTGGAGGGGCTTTGAACACTGAAGCTTTCTTT
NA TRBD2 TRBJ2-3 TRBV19 CASSTQRGTDTQYF TGTGCCAGTAGTACCCAGCGGGGGACAGATACGCAGTATTTT
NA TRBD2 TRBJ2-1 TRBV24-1 CATSDLRAGGYNEQFF TGTGCCACCAGTGATTTGCGAGCGGGAGGATACAATGAGCAGTTCTTC
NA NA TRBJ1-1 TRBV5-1 CASSLGGAVRTEAFF TGCGCCAGCAGCTTGGGTGGGGCAGTAAGGACTGAAGCTTTCTTT
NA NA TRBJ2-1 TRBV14 CASSQTKGEIDNEQFF TGTGCCAGCAGCCAAACAAAGGGGGAGATTGACAATGAGCAGTTCTTC
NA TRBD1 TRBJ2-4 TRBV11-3 CASSLDAGGFSKNIQYF TGTGCCAGCAGCTTAGATGCAGGGGGCTTTTCCAAAAACATTCAGTACTTC
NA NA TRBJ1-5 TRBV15 CATSRDNQPQHF TGTGCCACCAGCAGAGACAATCAGCCCCAGCATTTT
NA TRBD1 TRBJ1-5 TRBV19 CASSILIRIGTGINQPQHF TGTGCCAGTAGTATTTTGATACGTATAGGGACAGGGATAAATCAGCCCCAGCATTTT
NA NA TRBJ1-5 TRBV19 CASSIFRFSNQPQHF TGTGCCAGTAGTATATTCAGGTTTAGCAATCAGCCCCAGCATTTT
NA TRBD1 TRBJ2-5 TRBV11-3 CASSITGTGETQYF TGTGCCAGCAGCATCACCGGGACAGGAGAGACCCAGTACTTC
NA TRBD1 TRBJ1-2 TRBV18 CASSPTGTEMGYGYTF TGTGCCAGCTCACCCACCGGGACAGAGATGGGCTATGGCTACACCTTC
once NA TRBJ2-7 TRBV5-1 CASSFGTQGNEQYF TGCGCCAGCAGCTTCGGGACTCAGGGCAACGAGCAGTACTTC
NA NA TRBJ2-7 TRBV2 CASRRDTDNF TGTGCCAGCAGGCGGGACACGGATAATTTC
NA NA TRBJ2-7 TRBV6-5 CASSYTREGAYEQYF TGTGCCAGCAGTTACACGAGAGAGGGGGCCTACGAGCAGTACTTC
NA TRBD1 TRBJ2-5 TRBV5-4 CASSSGTGARETQYF TGTGCCAGCAGCTCCGGGACAGGGGCGCGGGAGACCCAGTACTTC
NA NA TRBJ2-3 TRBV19 CASSIPRGREKSTDTQYF TGTGCCAGTAGTATCCCTAGGGGGCGGGAGAAGAGCACAGATACGCAGTATTTT
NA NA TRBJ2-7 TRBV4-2 CASSQGVNREEQYF TGTGCCAGCAGCCAAGGGGTAAACAGGGAGGAGCAGTACTTC
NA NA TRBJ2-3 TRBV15 CATSRDGRSDTQYF TGTGCCACCAGCAGAGATGGCCGGTCGGATACGCAGTATTTT
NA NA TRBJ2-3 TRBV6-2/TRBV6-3 CASSYRSPGTDTQYF TGTGCCAGCAGTTATCGGAGCCCCGGCACAGATACGCAGTATTTT
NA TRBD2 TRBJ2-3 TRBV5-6 CASSFPGYGGGTDTQYF TGTGCCAGCAGCTTCCCCGGATATGGGGGGGGCACAGATACGCAGTATTTT
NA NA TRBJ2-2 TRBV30 CAWSLGYTGELFF TGTGCCTGGAGTCTAGGTTACACCGGGGAGCTGTTTTTT
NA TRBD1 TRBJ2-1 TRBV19 CASGYWDRNNEQFF TGTGCCAGTGGATATTGGGACAGGAACAATGAGCAGTTCTTC
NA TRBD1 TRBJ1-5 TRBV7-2 CASSLGGTGLGQPQHF TGTGCCAGCAGCTTAGGAGGGACAGGGCTCGGTCAGCCCCAGCATTTT
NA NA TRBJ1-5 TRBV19 CASSMESGNQPQHF TGTGCCAGTAGTATGGAGAGCGGCAATCAGCCCCAGCATTTT
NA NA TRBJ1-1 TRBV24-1 CAKRGSEAFF TGTGCCAAGAGGGGTTCCGAAGCTTTCTTT
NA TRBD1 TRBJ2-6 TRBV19 CASSLGTGENVLTF TGTGCCAGTAGTCTGGGGACAGGGGAAAACGTCCTGACTTTC
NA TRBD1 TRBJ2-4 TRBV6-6 CASTTRQGAKNIQYF TGTGCCAGCACCACCCGACAGGGGGCCAAAAACATTCAGTACTTC
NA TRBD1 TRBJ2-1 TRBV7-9 CASSPGTGGFLEQFF TGTGCCAGCAGCCCAGGGACAGGGGGTTTCCTCGAGCAGTTCTTC
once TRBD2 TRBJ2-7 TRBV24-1 CATQKSGRGYEQYF TGTGCCACCCAAAAGAGCGGGAGAGGGTACGAGCAGTACTTC
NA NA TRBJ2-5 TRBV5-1 CASSLATPSAYQETQYF TGCGCCAGCAGCTTGGCCACCCCTAGCGCCTACCAAGAGACCCAGTACTTC
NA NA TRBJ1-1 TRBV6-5 CASRLQGLTEAFF TGTGCCAGCAGGCTACAGGGTCTCACTGAAGCTTTCTTT
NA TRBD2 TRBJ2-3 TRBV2 CASRRLAQSTDTQYF TGTGCCAGCAGGAGACTAGCCCAAAGCACAGATACGCAGTATTTT
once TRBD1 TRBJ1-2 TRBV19 CASTQGQGIYGYTF TGTGCCAGTACTCAGGGACAGGGGATCTATGGCTACACCTTC
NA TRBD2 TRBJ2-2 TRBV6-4 CASSDSSGRARTGELFF TGTGCCAGCAGTGACTCGAGCGGGAGGGCCCGTACCGGGGAGCTGTTTTTT
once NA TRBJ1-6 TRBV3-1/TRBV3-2 CASSQEGRSSPLHF TGTGCCAGCAGCCAAGAGGGGAGAAGTTCACCCCTCCACTTT
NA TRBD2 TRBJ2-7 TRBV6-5 CASSMTSGVIEQYF TGTGCCAGCAGCATGACTAGCGGGGTGATCGAGCAGTACTTC
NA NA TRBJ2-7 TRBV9 CASSVTGFSEQYF TGTGCCAGCAGCGTGACTGGCTTTTCGGAGCAGTACTTC
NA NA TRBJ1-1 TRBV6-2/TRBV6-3 CASSYYNTEAFF TGTGCCAGCAGTTACTATAACACTGAAGCTTTCTTT
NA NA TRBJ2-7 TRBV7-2 CASSLGGAGRREQYF TGTGCCAGCAGCTTAGGGGGGGCTGGGAGGCGCGAGCAGTACTTC
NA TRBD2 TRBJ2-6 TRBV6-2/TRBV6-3 CASSRRAAARGGRSSGANVLTF TGTGCCAGCAGCCGACGCGCCGCCGCGCGGGGGGGGCGTAGCTCTGGGGCCAACGTCCTGACTTTC
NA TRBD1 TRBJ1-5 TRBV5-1 CASSPTGDNQPQHF TGCGCCAGCAGTCCGACAGGGGACAATCAGCCCCAGCATTTT
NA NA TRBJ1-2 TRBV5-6 CASRGTGILNYGYTF TGTGCCAGCAGGGGAACAGGGATACTTAACTATGGCTACACCTTC
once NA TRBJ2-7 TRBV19 CASSAGVAYEQYF TGTGCCAGTTCGGCAGGGGTGGCCTACGAGCAGTACTTC
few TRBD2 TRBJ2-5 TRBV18 CASSPGLAGHLETQYF TGTGCCAGCTCACCAGGACTAGCGGGGCATTTGGAGACCCAGTACTTC
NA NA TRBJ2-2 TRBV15 CATSRDLGAGELFF TGTGCCACCAGCAGAGATCTGGGAGCCGGGGAGCTGTTTTTT